The T cell receptor (beta chain) described here comes from a study of regulatory T cells in long-lasting Graves disease. Study-level points and caveats: Newly diagnosed disease favored TRBV20-1 and TRBJ2-1 over persistent disease.

The time point here: newly diagnosed GD, antithyroid drugs for less than 3 months. PBMCs were the source of the RNA used for TCR sequencing. As collected, the peripheral blood samples measured about 10 milliliters each and went into EDTA tubes. This CDR3 is 15 amino acids long. The junction had 6 bases not matched to a gene; V was cut back by 3 bases and J by 5 bases. CDR1 is SGHAT and CDR2 is FQNNGV in the germline V gene. Researchers made TCR beta libraries by using iRepertoire HTBI primers and running Arm-PCR on CDR3 regions. TCRdb analysed the multiplex PCR reads with MiXCR anew, one entry per CDR3 protein. The table lists approximately 400,000 distinct CDR3 sequences, about 15% of them singletons. This clonotype appeared many times. Its specificity is not known. The same specimen was also included in a second study, on T cells in Graves' hyperthyroidism and ophthalmopathy. That report notes: Each patient was aged 18 to 65 and had newly diagnosed hyperthyroidism of under 2 months' duration.

The clonotype was recovered from a woman in her thirties or forties with Graves disease. The sample was peripheral blood mononuclear cells (PBMCs), taken at new diagnosis, from a patient treated with antithyroid drugs. The chain uses TRBV11-2 and TRBJ2-2; 7 bases are shared with TRBD2. DNA for the CDR3: TGTGCCAGCAGCTTCAGCGGAGCGGGGACCGGGGAGCTGTTTTTT. Amino acids: CASSFSGAGTGELFF.